This TCR beta chain was profiled in a study of blood T cell repertoires in COVID-19. Sequenced by immunoSEQ multiplex PCR; TCRdb stores in-frame clones only, minus some. The sample contains roughly 190,000 clones, about 80% of which appear only once. The sequence came from a woman aged 60-75 years with COVID-19, enrolled during active disease. The sample consisted of peripheral blood.

The CDR3 reads CASSQTQGNEQYF. For the CDR3, the DNA is TGTGCCAGCAGCCAAACTCAGGGTAACGAGCAGTACTTC. The gene calls are TRBV7-6 and TRBJ2-7; weak D call: TRBD1 (5 bases). The CDR3 runs 13 residues. The germline gives CDR1 SGHVS, CDR2 FNYEAQ. With 5 bases removed from V and 5 bases from J, the gap between germline ends came to 13 bases.